A single sample gave rise to the 5 T cell receptor beta chains below, sequenced in a study of blood T cell repertoires in COVID-19. Sequenced by immunoSEQ multiplex PCR; TCRdb stores in-frame clones only, minus some. Here the sample spans around 280,000 clones, approximately 80% being singletons. The specimen was peripheral blood. These TCRs come from a woman between 45 and 60 years old with active or convalescent COVID-19.

The chain employs TRBV7-8 and TRBJ2-1; TRBD1 might be the D (6 bases). Deletions cut 5 bases from V and 5 bases from J, with 10 bases between. This CDR3 comprises 13 residues. Germline V lookup: CDR1 SGHVS, CDR2 FQNEAQ. CDR3 region: CASSPDSHNEQFF. CDR3 DNA: TGTGCCAGCAGCCCGGACAGTCACAATGAGCAGTTCTTC.

A few counts support this clone. The chain uses TRBV28 and TRBJ2-3; the match to TRBD1 covers 7 bases. CDR3 length equals 16 residues. Germline V gene sequence: CDR1 MDHEN, CDR2 SYDVKM. V lost 5 bases, J lost 3 bases, and 11 bases stayed unmatched. The CDR3 DNA reads TGTGCCAGCAGTCCCAGGACAGGTCCGTGGACAGATACGCAGTATTTT. It encodes CASSPRTGPWTDTQYF. The entire variable domain, with the rest obtained from reference TRBV28 and TRBJ2-3, is as follows: DVKVTQSSRYLVKRTGEKVFLECVQDMDHENMFWYRQDPGLGLRLIYFSYDVKMKEKGDIPEGYSVSREKKERFSLILESASTNQTSMYLCASSPRTGPWTDTQYFGPGTRLTVL.

The rearrangement links TRBV6-5 to TRBJ2-7; 8 positions match TRBD1. Germline V gives CDR1 MNHEY, CDR2 SVGAGI. The V and J ends lost 0 bases and 6 bases, in that order; junction bases with no gene match: 4. The CDR3 has 14 residues. The CDR3 nucleotides read TGTGCCAGCAGTTACTCGACAGGGGTCGGCGAGCAGTACTTC. Its protein is CASSYSTGVGEQYF.

The rearrangement links TRBV2 to TRBJ1-4; no clear D gene. Germline CDR1 is SNHLY and CDR2 is FYNNEI. V lost 4 bases and J lost 8, with 17 bases in between. There are 15 residues in the CDR3. DNA of the CDR3: TGTGCCAGCAGTGGCTGGGAGGGAGGAAAAGAAAAACTGTTTTTT. Translating it yields CASSGWEGGKEKLFF.

The CDR3 sequence is CSASSVRVWTEAFF. CDR3 nucleotide sequence: TGCAGTGCTAGTTCCGTCAGGGTTTGGACTGAAGCTTTCTTT. V is TRBV20-1 and J is TRBJ1-1; D possibly corresponds to TRBD1 (5 bases). The CDR3 is 14 residues long. CDR1 and CDR2 from the germline V gene are DFQATT and SNEGSKA (reference sequence). Trimming cost V 3 bases and J 5 bases, with 16 bases left between them.